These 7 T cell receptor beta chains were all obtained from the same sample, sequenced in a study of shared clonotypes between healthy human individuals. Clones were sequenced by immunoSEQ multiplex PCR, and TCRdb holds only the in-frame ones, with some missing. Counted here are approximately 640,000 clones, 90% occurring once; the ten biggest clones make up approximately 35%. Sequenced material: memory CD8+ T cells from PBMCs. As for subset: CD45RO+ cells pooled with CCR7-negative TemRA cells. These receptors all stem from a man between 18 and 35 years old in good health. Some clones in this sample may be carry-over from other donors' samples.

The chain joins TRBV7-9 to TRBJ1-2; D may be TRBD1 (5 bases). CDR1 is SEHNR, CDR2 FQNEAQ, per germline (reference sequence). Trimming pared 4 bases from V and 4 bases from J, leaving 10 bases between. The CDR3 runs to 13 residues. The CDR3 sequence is CASSSTELYGYTF. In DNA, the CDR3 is TGTGCCAGCAGCTCGACAGAGCTCTATGGCTACACCTTC.

In DNA, the CDR3 is TGTGCCAGCAGCTTGGGGCGGGGGCAGCGCGCTGAAGCTTTCTTT. It specifies CASSLGRGQRAEAFF. This chain uses TRBV7-9 with TRBJ1-1; possible D gene TRBD1, 6 bases. Trimming took 3 bases from V and 6 from J, leaving 17 bases between them. Germline assignment: CDR1 SEHNR and CDR2 FQNEAQ (reference sequence). This CDR3 region has 15 residues.

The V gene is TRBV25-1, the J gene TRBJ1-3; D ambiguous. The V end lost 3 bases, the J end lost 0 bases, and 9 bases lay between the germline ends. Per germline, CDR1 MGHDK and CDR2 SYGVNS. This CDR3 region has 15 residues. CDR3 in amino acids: CASSEFGSSGNTIYF. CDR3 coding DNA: TGTGCCAGCAGTGAGTTCGGAAGCTCTGGAAACACCATATATTTT.

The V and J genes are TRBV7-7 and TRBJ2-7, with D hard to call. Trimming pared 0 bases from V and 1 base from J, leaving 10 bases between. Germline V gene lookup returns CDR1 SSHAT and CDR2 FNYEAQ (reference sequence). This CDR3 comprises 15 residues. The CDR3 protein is CASSLAAGPSYEQYF. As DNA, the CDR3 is TGTGCCAGCAGCTTAGCGGCAGGCCCTTCCTACGAGCAGTACTTC.

CDR3 protein: CASSDPVGLPNTDTQYF. CDR3 in DNA: TGTGCCAGCAGCGATCCCGTCGGGCTGCCTAACACAGATACGCAGTATTTT. The chain is built from TRBV5-6 and TRBJ2-3; no definite D call. Trimming stripped 4 bases from V and 2 bases from J, with 20 bases between. The CDR3 is 17 residues long. The V gene's germline CDR1 is SGHDT and CDR2 YYEEEE.

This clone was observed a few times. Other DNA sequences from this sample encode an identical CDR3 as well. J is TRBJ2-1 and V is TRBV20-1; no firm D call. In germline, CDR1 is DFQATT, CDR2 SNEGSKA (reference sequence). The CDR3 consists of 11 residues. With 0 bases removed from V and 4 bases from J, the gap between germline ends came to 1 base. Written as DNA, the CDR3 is TGCAGTGCTAGAGAGTACAATGAGCAGTTCTTC. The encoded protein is CSAREYNEQFF.

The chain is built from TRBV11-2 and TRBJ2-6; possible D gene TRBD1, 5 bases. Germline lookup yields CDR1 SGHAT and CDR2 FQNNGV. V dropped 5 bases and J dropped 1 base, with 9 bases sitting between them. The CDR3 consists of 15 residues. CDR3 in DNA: TGTGCCAGCAGCCACCCAGGGTCTGGGGCCAACGTCCTGACTTTC. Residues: CASSHPGSGANVLTF.